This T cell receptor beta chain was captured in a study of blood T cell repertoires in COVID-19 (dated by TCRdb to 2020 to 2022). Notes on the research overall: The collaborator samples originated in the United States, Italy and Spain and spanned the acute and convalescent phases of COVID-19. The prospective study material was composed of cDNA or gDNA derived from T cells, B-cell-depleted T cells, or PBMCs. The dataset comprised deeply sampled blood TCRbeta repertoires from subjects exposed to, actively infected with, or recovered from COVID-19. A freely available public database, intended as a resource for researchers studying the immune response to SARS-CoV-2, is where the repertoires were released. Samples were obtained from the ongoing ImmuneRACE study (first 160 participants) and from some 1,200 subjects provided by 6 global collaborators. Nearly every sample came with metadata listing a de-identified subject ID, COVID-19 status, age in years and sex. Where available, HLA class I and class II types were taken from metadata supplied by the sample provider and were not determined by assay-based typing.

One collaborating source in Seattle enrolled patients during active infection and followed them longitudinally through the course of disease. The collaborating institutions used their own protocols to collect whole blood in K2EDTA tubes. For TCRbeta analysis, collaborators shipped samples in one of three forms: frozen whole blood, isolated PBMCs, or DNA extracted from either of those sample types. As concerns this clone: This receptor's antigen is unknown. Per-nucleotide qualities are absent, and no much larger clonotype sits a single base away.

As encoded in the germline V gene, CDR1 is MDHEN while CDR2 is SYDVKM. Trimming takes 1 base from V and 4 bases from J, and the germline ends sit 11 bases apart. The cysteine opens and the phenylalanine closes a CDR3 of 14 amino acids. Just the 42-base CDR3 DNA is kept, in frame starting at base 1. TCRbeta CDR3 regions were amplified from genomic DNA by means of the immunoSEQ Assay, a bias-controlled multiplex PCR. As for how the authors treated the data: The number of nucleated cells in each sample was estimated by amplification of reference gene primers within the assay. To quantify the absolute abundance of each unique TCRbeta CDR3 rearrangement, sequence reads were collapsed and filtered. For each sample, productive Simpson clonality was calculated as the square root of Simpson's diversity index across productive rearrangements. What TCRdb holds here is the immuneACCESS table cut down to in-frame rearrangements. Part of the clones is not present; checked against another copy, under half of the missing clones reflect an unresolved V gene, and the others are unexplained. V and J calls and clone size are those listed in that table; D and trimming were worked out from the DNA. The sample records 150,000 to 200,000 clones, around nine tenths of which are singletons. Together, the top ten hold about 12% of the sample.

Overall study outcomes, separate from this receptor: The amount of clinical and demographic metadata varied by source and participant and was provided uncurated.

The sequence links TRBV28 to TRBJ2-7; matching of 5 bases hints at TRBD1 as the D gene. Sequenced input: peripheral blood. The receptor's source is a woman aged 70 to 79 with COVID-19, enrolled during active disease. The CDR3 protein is CASSLFRKGYEQYF. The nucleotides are TGTGCCAGCAGTTTATTTAGAAAGGGGTACGAGCAGTACTTC.